Presented here are 13 T cell receptor beta chains from one specimen sequenced in a study of blood T cells in healthy people across ages. Combining a sample-barcoded 5' primer with a J-beta primer mix, a second PCR ran for roughly 6 to 12 cycles. TCRdb reanalysed the 5' RACE reads using MiXCR and keeps one entry per CDR3 protein. This sample has some 890,000 distinct CDR3 sequences; 29% occur once, and the top ten carry 10%. These same data were also listed under a study on T cells of mothers and their children.

Sequences were obtained from blood. These receptors all stem from a woman in her 40s in good health.

In its sample, this clonotype was seen many times. The chain is built from TRBV5-1 and TRBJ2-1; TRBD1 might be the D (6 bases). The V end lost 2 bases, the J end lost 4 bases, and 10 bases lay between the germline ends. The V gene's germline CDR1 is SGHRS and CDR2 YFSETQ. This CDR3 has 14 residues. The CDR3 sequence is CASSFARGYNEQFF. CDR3 coding DNA: TGCGCCAGCAGCTTCGCCAGGGGATACAATGAGCAGTTCTTC.

This chain uses TRBV20-1 with TRBJ1-5, with D perhaps TRBD1 (6 bases). Per the germline V gene, CDR1 is DFQATT and CDR2 is SNEGSKA (reference sequence). The length of the CDR3 is 15 residues. V lost 5 bases, J lost 0 bases, and 14 bases lay in between. The CDR3 sequence is CSARTAIVSNQPQHF. CDR3 nucleotides: TGCAGTGCTCGGACAGCAATCGTTAGCAATCAGCCCCAGCATTTT.

This clonotype was picked up many times. CDR3 sequence: CASSSSSGGAYNEQFF. The CDR3 nucleotides are TGTGCCAGCAGCTCCTCTAGCGGGGGGGCCTACAATGAGCAGTTCTTC. The V and J genes are TRBV7-8 and TRBJ2-1, with 12 bases aligning to TRBD2. After removal of 4 bases from V and 2 bases from J, the junction contained 3 bases not matched to a gene. Germline-derived CDR1 and CDR2 are SGHVS and FQNEAQ. The length of the CDR3 is 16 residues.

The rearrangement links TRBV11-2 to TRBJ1-2, with a possible D match to TRBD1 (6 bases). The V and J ends lost 4 bases and 3 bases respectively, with 15 bases between them. CDR1 is SGHAT and CDR2 is FQNNGV in the germline V gene. This CDR3 spans 15 amino acids. For the CDR3, the DNA is TGTGCCAGCAGCTCCGTGCAGGGGAGGCACTATGGCTACACCTTC. It translates to CASSSVQGRHYGYTF.

This clonotype was recorded a few times. One junction end disagrees with the germline gene, perhaps due to a read error. The rearrangement uses TRBV4-1 and TRBJ2-7, with TRBD2 identical over 7 bases. Germline CDR1 reads MGHRA; CDR2 reads YSYEKL. The CDR3 totals 15 residues. Here the CDR3 reads CTSSRAWLAENEQYF. The CDR3 DNA reads as TGCACCAGCAGCCGAGCGTGGCTAGCGGAGAACGAGCAGTACTTC.

Many counts were recorded for this clonotype. This rearrangement joins TRBV4-3 to TRBJ1-2, with D perhaps TRBD1 (5 bases). Trimming took 0 bases from V and 8 from J, leaving 13 bases between them. This CDR3 comprises 14 residues. Germline V gives CDR1 LGHNA, CDR2 YSLEER. CDR3 loop: CASSQESQGGGYTF. The CDR3 region has the DNA TGCGCCAGCAGCCAAGAGTCGCAGGGCGGAGGCTACACCTTC.

V is TRBV6-5 and J is TRBJ1-2; tentatively, D is TRBD1 (5 bases). This CDR3 is 12 amino acids long. CDR1 and CDR2 (germline): MNHEY, SVGAGI. V was cut by 7 bases and J by 7 bases, with 13 bases left in between. CDR3 DNA: TGTGCCAGCACTCAGCAGGGTAGTGGCTACACCTTC. This sequence encodes CASTQQGSGYTF.

In the case of this clonotype: An end of the junction does not agree with germline; a read error may underlie this. This chain connects TRBV12-3 or TRBV12-4 to TRBJ1-6, with TRBD1 matching over 7 bases. CDR3 length: 14 residues. The CDR3 spells CVSSRQGRNSPLHF. DNA of the CDR3: TGTGTCAGCAGCCGACAGGGACGGAATTCACCCCTCCACTTT.

This clonotype was observed a handful of times. The CDR3 nucleotides are TGCAGTGCAAGACAGGGTATCAGCAATCAGCCCCAGCATTTT. As protein: CSARQGISNQPQHF. The rearrangement uses TRBV20-1 and TRBJ1-5; 7 bases are shared with TRBD1. The V gene end was trimmed by 6 bases and the J gene end by 1 base; junction bases not matched to a gene: 6. The CDR3 totals 14 residues. The germline V gene has CDR1 DFQATT and CDR2 SNEGSKA (reference sequence).

The J gene is TRBJ2-7, the V gene TRBV5-1, with D perhaps given as TRBD1 or TRBD2 (6 bases each). Germline V CDR1 and CDR2: SGHRS, YFSETQ. Trimming left V 0 bases short and J 3 bases short, with 19 bases between. CDR3 length: 17 residues. The CDR3 protein is CASSLALGVGGGYEQYF. DNA of the CDR3: TGCGCCAGCAGCTTGGCTTTAGGAGTCGGAGGGGGCTACGAGCAGTACTTC.

The rearrangement links TRBV20-1 to TRBJ1-2, with 7 nucleotides matching TRBD1. The trim removed 3 bases at V and 7 bases at J, leaving 8 bases unmatched. Germline CDR1 and CDR2: DFQATT and SNEGSKA (reference sequence). This CDR3 spans 13 amino acids. The CDR3 sequence is CSASSDRAGGYTF. In DNA form, the CDR3 reads TGCAGTGCTAGTTCCGACAGGGCGGGTGGCTACACCTTC.

This clonotype was counted at least ten times. The rearrangement joins TRBV28 to TRBJ1-1, with a weak D call TRBD1 (5 bases). Germline CDR1 and CDR2: MDHEN and SYDVKM. Trimming took off 6 bases at V and 4 bases at J, with 15 bases between the two ends. The CDR3 covers 14 residues. The CDR3 DNA reads TGTGCCAGCAGGGGCCTCCAGGGAAGCACTGAAGCTTTCTTT. It specifies CASRGLQGSTEAFF.

This clonotype was seen ten or more times. The chain carries TRBV6-6 and TRBJ1-2; maybe TRBD1 (5 bases). This CDR3 has 14 amino acids. V lost 6 bases, J lost 6 bases, and 17 bases lay in between. Germline lookup yields CDR1 MNHNY and CDR2 SVGAGI (reference sequence). The CDR3 is CASSGAGRGNGYTF. The CDR3 DNA reads as TGTGCCAGCAGCGGCGCGGGACGGGGCAATGGCTACACCTTC.